This is a list of T cell receptor beta chains from one sample in a study of identical twins. TCRdb recomputed calls from the 5' RACE reads with MiXCR, one row per CDR3 protein. The sample lists some 630,000 distinct CDR3 sequences, about 7.6% occurring once. In addition, the sample was reused for a study of yellow fever vaccine responses in identical twins.

Sequencing was done on a sample of PBMCs. The receptors derive from a woman aged 18-29 years in good health. Each CDR3 is given without its conserved first and last residue. Each record gives: V gene, J gene, clone size, CDR3 protein. Clone size is not always given. Where it is, it says once, few, many or a class for expanded clones.

TRBV24-1	TRBJ2-1	many	ATSDRTGTSGRAQDEQF
TRBV9	TRBJ2-1	many	ASSVLDNPYNEQF
TRBV27	TRBJ2-2	many	ASSLYGAGELF
TRBV5-6	TRBJ1-1	many	ASSLLAGEPNTEAF
TRBV6-6	TRBJ1-6	NA	ASSYLMRQPFH
TRBV5-1	TRBJ2-6	NA	ASSGDTGTGANVLT
TRBV7-9	TRBJ1-2	many	ASSPRTDYGYT
TRBV6-1	TRBJ2-1	NA	ASSLDGLAPYNEQF
TRBV5-1	TRBJ2-6	NA	ASTTEGSAGANVLT
TRBV5-1	TRBJ1-1	NA	ASSSTQGVNTEAF
TRBV29-1	TRBJ1-2	many	SVAPWAGSYGYT
TRBV29-1	TRBJ2-1	many	SVEVEPYNEQF
TRBV5-5	TRBJ1-3	many	ASEDSLSSGNTIY
TRBV7-2	TRBJ2-2	NA	ASSFSSGPPTGELF
TRBV28	TRBJ2-5	few	ASSALAGPYQETQY
TRBV10-3	TRBJ2-1	many	AISDEGLAGGPSYNEQF
TRBV4-1	TRBJ2-5	many	ASSPRLAGAQETQY
TRBV5-1	TRBJ2-1	few	ASSPGQNYNEQF
TRBV5-1	TRBJ2-1	few	ASSPTGHSYNEQF
TRBV7-2	TRBJ1-1	NA	ASSLSVGLNTEAF
TRBV20-1	TRBJ2-3	many	SARSRADTQY
TRBV12-3/TRBV12-4	TRBJ2-1	many	ASTLQGYEQF
TRBV14	TRBJ2-1	many	ASSQDRDSVREYEQF
TRBV15	TRBJ1-1	NA	ATSESRGLNTEAF
TRBV11-2	TRBJ2-1	NA	ASSLVADTLTSNYNEQF
TRBV10-3	TRBJ2-3	few	AISEEERLAASTDTQY
TRBV28	TRBJ1-1	few	ASSFHSPPNTEAF
TRBV4-1	TRBJ2-1	NA	ASSQIGDRSGGEQF
TRBV29-1	TRBJ2-1	NA	SVDSLKGDNEQF
TRBV7-6	TRBJ2-1	NA	ASSPQTRRPNNEQF
TRBV14	TRBJ1-6	many	ASSQQHGNSPLH
TRBV20-1	TRBJ1-1	few	SAREQGANTEAF
TRBV5-1	TRBJ2-1	many	ASSRLAGEYNEQF
TRBV12-3/TRBV12-4	TRBJ1-1	NA	ASSSKRRTGLNTEAF
TRBV18	TRBJ2-7	NA	ASSLPLRDEQY
TRBV11-1	TRBJ2-5	NA	ASSSGSTGGNWIGQETQY
TRBV19	TRBJ2-3	NA	ASSRGGARADTQY
TRBV5-5	TRBJ2-1	many	ASSQTSGSYNEQF
TRBV18	TRBJ2-6	few	ASSPREQISGANVLT
TRBV28	TRBJ1-4	NA	ASSLSDRIHEKLF
TRBV28	TRBJ2-5	NA	ASSLWGSGQETQY
TRBV29-1	TRBJ1-2	NA	SVEKPRDRGDYGYT
TRBV20-1	TRBJ2-1	NA	SARDRAGGNEQF